The clone carrying this TCR beta chain has just one count. This sample is drawn from a study of blood T cell repertoires in COVID-19. Profiling relied on immunoSEQ multiplex PCR, and the TCRdb table lists in-frame clones only, not all of them. In the table there are approximately 260,000 clones, around 86% of which are singletons. Germline loops: CDR1 LGHDT, CDR2 YNNKEL (reference sequence). Trimming removed 4 bases from V and 1 base from J, with 11 bases in between. The CDR3 sequence is 16 residues long. The source of this sequence is a woman aged 60 to 75 with active or convalescent COVID-19. The chain links TRBV3-1 (or the pseudogene TRBV3-2) to TRBJ2-6, with D perhaps TRBD1 (6 bases). The sample comprised peripheral blood. CDR3 nucleotide sequence: TGTGCCAGCAGCCGGGACACTGGATCTGGGGCCAACGTCCTGACTTTC. The encoded protein is CASSRDTGSGANVLTF.